What follows are 30 T cell receptor beta chains derived from one specimen sequenced in a study of PD-1 blockade in mismatch repair-deficient tumors. Assay used: immunoSEQ multiplex PCR; TCRdb lists only in-frame clones, some missing. The data hold 95,000 to 150,000 clones, with roughly 86% observed a single time. The sequencing used peripheral blood, collected 44 weeks after starting pembrolizumab. These receptors were taken from an adult with mismatch repair-deficient cancer.

This CDR3 is CASSIGTRAGEQYF. The CDR3 region has the DNA TGTGCCAGTAGTATAGGGACTAGGGCCGGCGAGCAGTACTTC. The chain is built from TRBV19 and TRBJ2-7; TRBD2 matches 7 bases. The CDR3 length is 14 residues. V trimming: 1 base; J trimming: 6 bases; junction bases outside the gene matches: 6. CDR1 is LNHDA and CDR2 is SQIVND in the germline V gene (reference sequence).

This clone was seen a handful of times. J is TRBJ2-7 and V is TRBV7-2; a weak D match, TRBD2 (6 bases). Germline values: CDR1 SGHTA, CDR2 FQGNSA. V was pared by 1 base and J by 3 bases, with 22 bases between. The CDR3 has 18 residues. The DNA of the CDR3 is TGTGCCAGCAGCTTAGTTCTTGCCGGGACTGGCAGTCACTACGAGCAGTACTTC. It encodes CASSLVLAGTGSHYEQYF.

This clone was found a few times. J is TRBJ2-7 and V is TRBV28, with 9 nucleotides matching TRBD1. Germline CDR1 and CDR2: MDHEN and SYDVKM. Trimming took 6 bases from V and 5 from J; bases not matched to a gene: 8. There are 14 residues in the CDR3. The CDR3 reads CASSPWTGANEQYF. In nucleotides, the CDR3 is TGTGCCAGCAGCCCTTGGACAGGGGCGAACGAGCAGTACTTC.

This CDR3 reads CASRNTQQGYTEAFF. The CDR3 coding sequence is TGTGCCAGCAGGAACACGCAACAGGGGTACACTGAAGCTTTCTTT. This sequence joins TRBV6-6 and TRBJ1-1; 7 nucleotides match TRBD1. Germline V CDR1 and CDR2: MNHNY, SVGAGI (reference sequence). The length of the CDR3 is 15 residues. The V segment lost 6 bases and the J segment 3 bases; nucleotides outside the gene matches: 10.

With regard to this clone: No DNA is shown, since the ends of the CDR3 on it are uncertain; the CDR3 is the one TCRdb lists. This chain connects TRBV4-3 to TRBJ2-2; the table names TRBD2, a call not compared with the DNA. The germline V gene has CDR1 LGHNA and CDR2 YSLEER. The CDR3 is made up of 14 amino acids, end residues included. The CDR3 sequence is CASSQGFGAGELFF.

The genes are TRBV5-6 and TRBJ2-3; weak D call: TRBD1 (6 bases). From germline, CDR1 is SGHDT and CDR2 YYEEEE. The CDR3 has 15 residues. Trimming shortened V by 5 bases and J by 0 bases, and 13 bases separated the two germline ends. CDR3 loop: CASSTGISSTDTQYF. Written as DNA, the CDR3 is TGTGCCAGCAGTACAGGGATTAGTAGCACAGATACGCAGTATTTT.

The chain uses TRBV7-2 and TRBJ2-1; D ambiguous. V lost 1 base, J lost 8 bases, and 3 bases lay in between. Germline CDR1 is SGHTA and CDR2 is FQGNSA. The CDR3 is 11 residues long. The CDR3, as DNA: TGTGCCAGCAGCTTAGGAGATGAGCAGTTCTTC. Translation gives CASSLGDEQFF.

The chain combines TRBV7-2 with TRBJ2-1; TRBD2 might be the D (6 bases). The CDR3 has 16 amino acids. Germline lookup yields CDR1 SGHTA and CDR2 FQGNSA. V shed 5 bases and J shed 0 bases, with 14 bases lying between them. For the CDR3, the DNA is TGTGCCAGCAGCCTCGGGACTGTCAGCTCCTACAATGAGCAGTTCTTC. This sequence encodes CASSLGTVSSYNEQFF.

This rearrangement joins TRBV4-3 to TRBJ2-1, with D perhaps given as TRBD1 or TRBD2 (5 bases each). CDR1 LGHNA and CDR2 YSLEER come from the germline V gene. The CDR3 spans 19 residues. The V and J ends lost 1 base and 5 bases respectively, with 24 bases between them. The CDR3 coding sequence is TGCGCCAGCAGCCAAGGTCCAAATTTCTGGGACCGTCCTAACAATGAGCAGTTCTTC. This translates into CASSQGPNFWDRPNNEQFF.

The CDR3 region is CASRPRQVSNTEAFF. In DNA, the CDR3 is TGTGCCAGCAGACCGAGACAGGTATCGAACACTGAAGCTTTCTTT. V usage is TRBV6-5 and J usage is TRBJ1-1, with D maybe TRBD1 (6 bases). Germline lookup yields CDR1 MNHEY and CDR2 SVGAGI. Trimming pared 6 bases from V and 1 base from J, leaving 15 bases between. The CDR3 contains 15 residues.

This clone was counted once. V and J are TRBV4-3 and TRBJ2-7; 8 positions match TRBD2. V lost 4 bases to trimming and J lost 3 bases; unmatched junction nucleotides: 5. The CDR3 runs 14 residues. CDR1 LGHNA and CDR2 YSLEER come from the germline V gene. This CDR3 is CASSPGTSYYEQYF. The CDR3 DNA is TGCGCCAGCAGCCCAGGGACTAGTTACTACGAGCAGTACTTC.

The chain combines TRBV30 with TRBJ1-4, with D hard to call. V lost 3 bases and J lost 8, with 16 bases in between. Per the germline V gene, CDR1 is GTSNPN and CDR2 is SVGIG (reference sequence). The CDR3 has 14 amino acids. CDR3 sequence: CAWSLTRTVEKLFF. The CDR3 region has the DNA TGTGCCTGGAGCCTGACGCGGACCGTCGAAAAACTGTTTTTT.

The chain joins TRBV4-2 to TRBJ1-2; D might be TRBD1 (6 bases). This CDR3 is built from 17 residues. V lost 4 bases, J lost 3 bases, and 21 bases lay in between. Per germline, CDR1 LGHNA and CDR2 YNFKEQ. CDR3 amino acids: CASSPAETGSYDYGYTF. In DNA, the CDR3 is TGTGCCAGCAGCCCAGCCGAAACAGGGTCCTACGACTATGGCTACACCTTC.

V is TRBV6-5 and J is TRBJ2-1; D gene unclear. The length of the CDR3 is 14 residues. CDR1 and CDR2 (germline): MNHEY, SVGAGI. The ends were cut back, 2 bases at V and 4 bases at J, with 9 bases in the middle. As DNA, the CDR3 is TGTGCCAGCAGTTACGCGTCGAGTTACAATGAGCAGTTCTTC. Protein sequence: CASSYASSYNEQFF.

V is TRBV5-5 and J is TRBJ2-1; TRBD2 is a possible D gene (6 bases). The length of the CDR3 is 16 residues. Germline CDR1 and CDR2: SGHKS and YYEKEE (reference sequence). Trimming took 4 bases from V and 0 from J, leaving 14 bases between them. The CDR3 bases are TGTGCCAGCAGCGTGGGGCGGGGCAGCTCCTACAATGAGCAGTTCTTC. It translates to CASSVGRGSSYNEQFF.

The rearrangement links TRBV6-5 to TRBJ2-5; TRBD2 might be the D (5 bases). The length of the CDR3 is 13 residues. The germline V gene encodes CDR1 MNHEY and CDR2 SVGAGI. V lost 5 bases and J lost 5, with 12 bases in between. This chain's CDR3 is CASSRGGPETQYF. CDR3 coding DNA: TGTGCCAGCAGTCGGGGTGGTCCCGAGACCCAGTACTTC.

The CDR3 protein is CASSFSPLYGYTF. The CDR3 bases are TGCGCCAGCAGCTTCTCACCGCTCTATGGCTACACCTTC. The chain couples TRBV5-1 to TRBJ1-2; D is unclear. Trimming removed 2 bases from V and 4 bases from J, with 9 bases in between. Looked up from germline, CDR1 is SGHRS and CDR2 is YFSETQ. The CDR3 has 13 amino acids.

CDR3 residues: CASSLRGVNQPQHF. The CDR3 DNA reads as TGTGCCAGCAGCTTGAGAGGGGTAAATCAGCCCCAGCATTTT. V and J are TRBV5-5 and TRBJ1-5, with D tentatively TRBD1 (5 bases). The CDR3 length is 14 residues. Trimming left V 1 base short and J 4 bases short, with 9 bases between. Per the germline V gene, CDR1 is SGHKS and CDR2 is YYEKEE (reference sequence).

The chain combines TRBV10-3 with TRBJ1-1, with TRBD1 as a possible D gene (6 bases). The V end lost 6 bases, the J end lost 8 bases, and 31 bases lay between the germline ends. The CDR3 runs to 18 residues. Germline loops: CDR1 ENHRY, CDR2 SYGVKD. CDR3 region: CAISVRLHKDRFQFEAFF. The CDR3 nucleotides are TGTGCCATCAGCGTACGCCTCCACAAAGACAGGTTCCAGTTCGAAGCTTTCTTT.

CDR3 DNA sequence: TGTGCCAGCAGTTTTCCGGGACAGGGGGCGAACACCGGGGAGCTGTTTTTT. Protein: CASSFPGQGANTGELFF. The chain employs TRBV28 and TRBJ2-2; 11 nucleotides line up with TRBD1. This CDR3 region has 17 residues. The ends lost 3 bases at V and 0 bases at J; junction bases unmatched: 3. Germline-derived CDR1 and CDR2 are MDHEN and SYDVKM.

The rearrangement uses TRBV5-6 and TRBJ2-7, with D perhaps TRBD2 (5 bases). The CDR3 length is 14 residues. V shed 1 base and J shed 0 bases, with 8 bases lying between them. The germline V gene encodes CDR1 SGHDT and CDR2 YYEEEE. DNA of the CDR3: TGTGCCAGCAGCTTGTCTGGGAGCTCCTACGAGCAGTACTTC. Its protein is CASSLSGSSYEQYF.

This chain links TRBV14 with TRBJ2-7; tentative D call: TRBD2 (6 bases). This CDR3 is 24 amino acids long. V was trimmed by 0 bases and J by 0 bases, leaving 36 bases between them. The germline gives CDR1 SGHDN, CDR2 FVKESK. The CDR3 here is CASSQDPPSAGPRTGYSRSYEQYF. The CDR3 DNA follows: TGTGCCAGCAGCCAAGATCCCCCATCGGCGGGGCCGAGGACTGGCTACTCCCGCTCCTACGAGCAGTACTTC.

V gene TRBV15 combines with J gene TRBJ2-3, with 12 bases that match TRBD2. Germline V CDR1 and CDR2: LNHNV, YYDKDF (reference sequence). V dropped 0 bases and J dropped 3; count of bases not matched to a gene: 10. This CDR3 spans 19 amino acids. CDR3 bases: TGTGCCACCAGCAGAGAGGCATACCGGGGGACTAGCGGGACAGATACGCAGTATTTT. Translating it yields CATSREAYRGTSGTDTQYF.

V gene TRBV30 combines with J gene TRBJ2-7, with D uncertain. The length of the CDR3 is 12 residues. Trimming removed 2 bases at V and 0 bases at J, with 5 bases between. The germline V gene encodes CDR1 GTSNPN and CDR2 SVGIG (reference sequence). CDR3 region: CAWSTSSYEQYF. In DNA form, the CDR3 reads TGTGCCTGGAGTACTTCCTCCTACGAGCAGTACTTC.

The CDR3 spells CASIRTGGNYGYTF. DNA of the CDR3: TGTGCCAGCATCCGGACAGGGGGGAACTATGGCTACACCTTC. J is TRBJ1-2 and V is TRBV2; 10 bases match TRBD1. Trimming cost V 7 bases and J 2 bases; bases outside gene matches: 4. The germline gives CDR1 SNHLY, CDR2 FYNNEI. The CDR3 length is 14 residues.

This clone has only one observation. V is TRBV5-1 and J is TRBJ2-1; 10 nucleotides line up with TRBD2. Per the germline V gene, CDR1 is SGHRS and CDR2 is YFSETQ. Losses at the gene ends were 0 bases for V and 4 bases for J; bases not matched to a gene: 4. The CDR3 is 16 amino acids. CDR3 in DNA: TGCGCCAGCAGCTTGGAAGGGACTAGCGAATACAATGAGCAGTTCTTC. Residues: CASSLEGTSEYNEQFF.

DNA for the CDR3: TGTGCCAGCAGCCCTCAAGGGACGGTCTCCGGCTCTGGGGCCAACGTCCTGACTTTC. Its translation is CASSPQGTVSGSGANVLTF. V and J are TRBV9 and TRBJ2-6, with D perhaps assigned TRBD1 or TRBD2 (5 bases each). Germline-derived CDR1 and CDR2 are SGDLS and YYNGEE. Trimming stripped 4 bases from V and 0 bases from J, with 20 bases between. This CDR3 has 19 residues. Based on the CDR3 plus reference TRBV9 and TRBJ2-6, the full variable domain is DSGVTQTPKHLITATGQRVTLRCSPRSGDLSVYWYQQSLDQGLQFLIQYYNGEERAKGNILERFSAQQFPDLHSELNLSSLELGDSALYFCASSPQGTVSGSGANVLTFGAGSRLTVL.

This chain links TRBV4-3 with TRBJ2-7; D is unresolved. The germline V and J ends were trimmed by 0 bases and 2 bases, with 14 bases remaining between them. The CDR3 is 16 amino acids. Per the germline V gene, CDR1 is LGHNA and CDR2 is YSLEER. CDR3 DNA sequence: TGCGCCAGCAGCCAAGATGGGGTAGTCAGTGCCTACGAGCAGTACTTC. Translated, it gives CASSQDGVVSAYEQYF.

The J gene is TRBJ2-3, the V gene TRBV4-1, with a tentative D call TRBD2 (5 bases). Germline CDR1 and CDR2: MGHRA and YSYEKL. The germline V and J ends were trimmed by 1 base and 11 bases, with 16 bases remaining between them. The CDR3 runs to 14 residues. This chain's CDR3 is CASSQVVAGREQYF. The CDR3 DNA sequence: TGCGCCAGCAGCCAAGTGGTTGCTGGCCGGGAGCAGTATTTT.

This clone is a singleton in its sample. The chain recombines TRBV29-1 with TRBJ2-2, with a tentative D call TRBD2 (5 bases). With 5 bases removed from V and 5 bases from J, the gap between germline ends came to 9 bases. The CDR3 loop spans 12 amino acids. Germline CDR1 is SQVTM and CDR2 is ANQGSEA. CDR3 coding DNA: TGCAGCGTTACCGGACTGACCGGGGAGCTGTTTTTT. Translating gives CSVTGLTGELFF.